This is a list of T cell receptor beta chains from one sample in a study of CD8+CD57+ T cells in acquired aplastic anemia. TCRdb re-called the reads through MiXCR, storing one row per CDR3 protein. The profile covers some 190,000 distinct CDR3 sequences, with just over 45% appearing a single time and approximately 2.9% taken by the ten largest. The sample taken for sequencing was sorted CD4+, CD8+, or CD8+CD57+ T cells (not recorded which) from PBMCs. These receptors originate from a human donor in good health. Both conserved end residues are part of each CDR3. D genes are given only for firm matches. Only part of the rows carry a size: once, few, many, or a class if the clone is expanded.

v_gene	abundance	d_gene	j_gene	CDR3nt	CDR3aa
TRBV11-2	NA	NA	TRBJ2-2	TGTGCCAGCAGCAACACTATGGGGCTGTTTTTT	CASSNTMGLFF
TRBV9	few	NA	TRBJ2-4	TGTGCCAGCTCGGAGGGACCAGCCAAAAACATTCAGTACTTC	CASSEGPAKNIQYF
TRBV9	many	NA	TRBJ1-1	TGTGCCAGCAGCCCTCGAGGGAATATGAACACTGAAGCTTTCTTT	CASSPRGNMNTEAFF
TRBV5-6	NA	NA	TRBJ2-7	TGTGCCAGCACCCCTAAGGACCCCTACGAGCAGTACTTC	CASTPKDPYEQYF
TRBV29-1	many	TRBD2	TRBJ2-3	TGCAGCGTTCCATCAAGCGGGAGGCGCACAGATACGCAGTATTTT	CSVPSSGRRTDTQYF
TRBV15	NA	NA	TRBJ2-4	TGTGCCACCGGAGACGCGGTTCAAAACATTCAGTACTTC	CATGDAVQNIQYF
TRBV6-2/TRBV6-3	many	NA	TRBJ2-5	TGTGCCAGCAGTTACGCCTTACCAGAGACCCAGTACTTC	CASSYALPETQYF
TRBV6-5	many	TRBD2	TRBJ2-5	TGTGCCAGCAGACCCGGGACTAGCGCTAGGGAGACCCAGTACTTC	CASRPGTSARETQYF
TRBV20-1	NA	NA	TRBJ1-4	TGCGGTGCTAGTGGCAGGGAGGAGGAGAAACTGTTTTTT	CGASGREEEKLFF
TRBV2	few	NA	TRBJ1-5	TGTGCCAGCAGAACGGGGGCGGGCGAGGATCAGCCCCAGCATTTT	CASRTGAGEDQPQHF
TRBV7-9	many	NA	TRBJ2-3	TGTGCCAGCAGCTTGTATAGCGAGGGCACAGATACGCAGTATTTT	CASSLYSEGTDTQYF
TRBV29-1	once	TRBD2	TRBJ2-7	TGCAGCGTTGATGGACTAGCGGGGCGCTACGAGCAGTACTTC	CSVDGLAGRYEQYF
TRBV9	NA	TRBD1	TRBJ1-2	TGTGCCAGCAGCGGCTCCGGGACAGGGGTTATCTATGGCTACACCTTC	CASSGSGTGVIYGYTF
TRBV5-4	few	TRBD1	TRBJ2-4	TGTGCCAGCAGCTTGTGGGACAGGGGGCAGTTAAACATTCAGTACTTC	CASSLWDRGQLNIQYF
TRBV20-1	NA	NA	TRBJ2-4	TGCAGTGCCGACGATCTAGCCAAAAACATTCAGTACTTC	CSADDLAKNIQYF
TRBV11-1	NA	NA	TRBJ1-6	TGTGCCAGCAGCGACTCGGGGGGTCAGGGGCTTAATTCACCCCTCCACTTT	CASSDSGGQGLNSPLHF
TRBV5-1	many	TRBD1	TRBJ2-1	TGCGCCAGCAGCCGCTTAGGGACAGGGTATGAGCAGTTCTTC	CASSRLGTGYEQFF
TRBV24-1	NA	TRBD2	TRBJ2-1	TGTGCCACCAGTGATCCGCGGGAGGGCCATGAGCAGTTCTTC	CATSDPREGHEQFF
TRBV19	NA	NA	TRBJ1-2	TGTGCCAGTCTCCTTCGGACAAGAGGACACTATGGCTACACCTTC	CASLLRTRGHYGYTF
TRBV19	NA	NA	TRBJ1-1	TGTGCCAGTACCCCCGATCCCGGGACCCAAGCTTTCTTT	CASTPDPGTQAFF
TRBV29-1	few	NA	TRBJ2-5	TGCAGCGTTCGTCCAGCTCAAGAGACCCAGTACTTC	CSVRPAQETQYF
TRBV25-1	NA	NA	TRBJ1-2	TGTGCCAGCAGTGAATTCCCCCACGGCTACACCTTC	CASSEFPHGYTF
TRBV20-1	NA	NA	TRBJ1-2	TGCAGTGCTACAACAGCAAACTATGGCTACACCTTC	CSATTANYGYTF
TRBV5-1	NA	NA	TRBJ1-6	TGCGCCAGCAGCTTGGGAGTGACTTTCTCCTATAATTCACCCCTCCACTTT	CASSLGVTFSYNSPLHF
TRBV7-2	many	NA	TRBJ2-5	TGTGCCAGCACCCAAGCAGAAGTCCAGAACCAGTACTTC	CASTQAEVQNQYF
TRBV5-1	many	TRBD2	TRBJ2-1	TGCGCCAGCAGCAAGACTAGCGGGATTTACAATGAGCAGTTCTTC	CASSKTSGIYNEQFF
TRBV10-1	NA	NA	TRBJ2-7	TGCGCCAGCAGTGAAGGGGTCGTCTACGAGCAGTACTTC	CASSEGVVYEQYF
TRBV12-3/TRBV12-4	many	NA	TRBJ2-7	TGTGCCAGCAGTTCCCAGGGGAGGAGCTCCTACGAGCAGTACTTC	CASSSQGRSSYEQYF
TRBV19	few	NA	TRBJ2-7	TGTGCCAGTAGTGAGGGCAGGGTCTCCTACGAGCAGTACTTC	CASSEGRVSYEQYF
TRBV24-1	NA	NA	TRBJ2-1	TGTGCCACCAGTACACTGATCTCCAGGGGTGAGCAAGCTGGGCAGTTCTTC	CATSTLISRGEQAGQFF
TRBV7-3	NA	NA	TRBJ2-7	TGTGCCAGCAGCTTTGGCGGCGGCTCCTACGAGCAGTACTTC	CASSFGGGSYEQYF
TRBV7-9	many	TRBD1	TRBJ2-5	TGTGCCAGCAGCTCGGAGGACAGGGGGGCCGGGACCCAGTACTTC	CASSSEDRGAGTQYF
TRBV25-1	once	TRBD1	TRBJ2-7	TGTGCCAGCAGTGCTAGAGATTGGGACAGGGCCTACGAGCAGTACTTC	CASSARDWDRAYEQYF
TRBV19	many	NA	TRBJ1-2	TGTGCCACCCGACAGGCCACAAACTATGGCTACACCTTC	CATRQATNYGYTF
TRBV12-3/TRBV12-4	many	NA	TRBJ1-2	TGTGCCAGCAGTTTATCCGGAACTAACTATGGCTACACCTTC	CASSLSGTNYGYTF
TRBV2	NA	NA	TRBJ1-6	TGTGCCAGCAGTGACGGACGGGGATGGAATTCACCCCTCCACTTT	CASSDGRGWNSPLHF
TRBV5-1	many	NA	TRBJ2-1	TGCGCCAGCACTCCAAATACCGGGACAACTTACAATGAGCAGTTCTTC	CASTPNTGTTYNEQFF
TRBV5-1	NA	NA	TRBJ2-4	TGCGCCAGCAGCTTGGACCTTACAGATCTAGCCAAAAACATTCAGTACTTC	CASSLDLTDLAKNIQYF
TRBV20-1	few	NA	TRBJ1-2	TGCAGTGCTAGAGATCAGGGCAGCTATGGCTACACCTTC	CSARDQGSYGYTF
TRBV24-1	many	NA	TRBJ1-5	TGTGCCACTCTCCGGGAGTGGGGCAATCAGCCCCAGCATTTT	CATLREWGNQPQHF
TRBV7-2	many	TRBD2	TRBJ2-1	TGTGCCAGCAGCTTAGGGCGCACTAGCGGGAACAATGAGCAGTTCTTC	CASSLGRTSGNNEQFF
TRBV9	NA	NA	TRBJ1-1	TGTGCCAGCAGCGTCCTTACTACAGACACTGAAGCTTTCTTT	CASSVLTTDTEAFF
TRBV7-6	NA	TRBD2	TRBJ2-1	TGTGCCAGCAGCTTATCGTGGGACGGGGGGAATGAGCAGTTCTTC	CASSLSWDGGNEQFF